A single sample gave rise to the 23 T cell receptor beta chains below, sequenced in a study of T cells in Graves' hyperthyroidism and ophthalmopathy. TCR beta CDR3 regions were amplified from RNA. Using the HTBI primer set, a first-round RT-PCR was run on the TCR CDR3. TCRdb used MiXCR to reprocess the multiplex PCR reads, holding one entry per CDR3 protein. The sample carries under 300,000 distinct CDR3 sequences, over 12% recorded once. The sample taken for sequencing was blood. Every receptor here comes from a woman in her forties or fifties with Graves' hyperthyroidism that later progressed to Graves' ophthalmopathy.

This clonotype was counted at least ten times. The chain employs TRBV28 and TRBJ1-4, with 7 bases that match TRBD1. The ends lost 5 bases at V and 4 bases at J; junction bases unmatched: 10. Germline V gene lookup returns CDR1 MDHEN and CDR2 SYDVKM. The CDR3 contains 16 residues. The CDR3 DNA reads TGTGCCAGCAGTCCGGGACAGTTGGCTGGTAATGAAAAACTGTTTTTT. Translated, it gives CASSPGQLAGNEKLFF.

This clonotype was seen repeatedly, ten times or more. J is TRBJ1-1 and V is TRBV3-1; 7 positions agree with TRBD1. Germline V lookup: CDR1 LGHDT, CDR2 YNNKEL (reference sequence). V lost 7 bases and J lost 10; bases outside the gene matches: 12. CDR3 length: 13 residues. For the CDR3, the DNA is TGTGCCAGCACTCGCGGACAGGATGGGGGAGCTTTCTTT. Amino acids: CASTRGQDGGAFF.

This clonotype was counted ten times or more. This chain joins TRBV5-1 and TRBJ2-7; TRBD1 matches 8 bases. V lost 4 bases to trimming and J lost 2 bases; unmatched junction nucleotides: 11. CDR3 length equals 16 residues. Germline loops: CDR1 SGHRS, CDR2 YFSETQ. The CDR3 DNA is TGCGCCAGCAGCCCGGCAGGACAGGGTGGTCCCTACGAGCAGTACTTC. This translates into CASSPAGQGGPYEQYF.

A single count supports this clonotype. This rearrangement joins TRBV14 to TRBJ1-2, with unresolved D. V was cut by 4 bases and J by 2 bases, with 11 bases left in between. The CDR3 consists of 14 residues. CDR1 SGHDN and CDR2 FVKESK come from the germline V gene. CDR3 coding DNA: TGTGCCAGCAGCCCGCCCGGACCGAACTATGGCTACACCTTC. Amino acid sequence: CASSPPGPNYGYTF.

The CDR3 coding sequence is TGTGCCAGCAGTACCGGACAGGGAACCAATCAGCCCCAGCATTTT. Translating it yields CASSTGQGTNQPQHF. The genes are TRBV28 and TRBJ1-5; TRBD1 agrees at 8 bases. CDR1 and CDR2 from the germline V gene are MDHEN and SYDVKM. The CDR3 has 15 amino acids. Germline trimming cut 5 bases from V and 3 bases from J; bases unmatched to any gene: 6.

Ten or more counts support this clonotype. V usage is TRBV7-9 and J usage is TRBJ1-1; D not resolved. The germline V gene encodes CDR1 SEHNR and CDR2 FQNEAQ (reference sequence). V lost 2 bases, J lost 4 bases, and 11 bases lay in between. This CDR3 spans 14 amino acids. Here the CDR3 DNA reads TGTGCCAGCAGCTTAATGGGCACGATCACTGAAGCTTTCTTT. Translating gives CASSLMGTITEAFF.

The table lists this clonotype with a few counts. The V gene is TRBV28, the J gene TRBJ1-5; D is unresolved. CDR3 size: 15 residues. Trimming took 7 bases from V and 15 from J, leaving 28 bases between them. CDR1 is MDHEN and CDR2 is SYDVKM in the germline V gene. For the CDR3, the DNA is TGTGCCAGCACCTCTATTTGGTTGACAACCGTCCAAGGGCATTTT. Amino acids: CASTSIWLTTVQGHF.

The V call is TRBV6-1, the J call TRBJ2-3, with TRBD1 as a possible D gene (6 bases). Trimming shortened V by 5 bases and J by 2 bases, and 14 bases separated the two germline ends. This CDR3 comprises 15 residues. CDR1 is MNHNS, CDR2 SASEGT, per germline. CDR3: CASSRTVGDTDTQYF. As DNA, the CDR3 is TGTGCCAGCAGTCGGACAGTCGGGGACACAGATACGCAGTATTTT.

This sequence joins TRBV7-2 and TRBJ2-1, with a weak D call TRBD2 (5 bases). The length of the CDR3 is 14 residues. Germline values: CDR1 SGHTA, CDR2 FQGNSA. V was shortened by 8 bases and J by 2 bases, with 13 bases between the two germline ends. The CDR3 nucleotides read TGTGCCAGCCTAATGAGGGAGACCTACAATGAGCAGTTCTTC. The encoded protein is CASLMRETYNEQFF.

There are a few counts of this clonotype. The chain has TRBV6-1 and TRBJ1-3; no reliable D call. Germline values: CDR1 MNHNS, CDR2 SASEGT. This CDR3 is built from 14 residues. V lost 3 bases to trimming and J lost 0 bases, with 6 bases between them. The CDR3 DNA follows: TGTGCCAGCAGTGACAGTAACTCTGGAAACACCATATATTTT. It translates to CASSDSNSGNTIYF.

The sample holds many counts of this clonotype. The gene calls are TRBV18 and TRBJ2-5, with unresolved D. V lost 5 bases and J 4 bases, leaving 11 bases between the germline ends. This CDR3 region has 13 residues. Germline CDR1 reads KGHSH; CDR2 reads LQKENI. CDR3 amino acids: CASSLGQRETQYF. CDR3 DNA sequence: TGTGCCAGCTCATTGGGCCAAAGAGAGACCCAGTACTTC.

This clonotype was counted many times. The chain has TRBV12-3 or TRBV12-4 and TRBJ2-5; 8 bases fit TRBD1. The length of the CDR3 is 13 residues. V trimming: 8 bases; J trimming: 2 bases; junction bases outside the gene matches: 4. The CDR3 region has the DNA TGTGCCAGCGAGGACAGGGCGCAAGAGACCCAGTACTTC. It is translated as CASEDRAQETQYF.

The chain is built from TRBV4-1 and TRBJ2-1, with 13 bases aligning to TRBD2. The germline gives CDR1 MGHRA, CDR2 YSYEKL. With 1 base clipped from V and 4 bases from J, the junction kept 10 bases outside the gene matches. The CDR3 is 19 amino acids. The CDR3 DNA follows: TGCGCCAGCAGCCAAGTTTTACTAGCGGGAGGGCCGCGGTACAATGAGCAGTTCTTC. It codes for CASSQVLLAGGPRYNEQFF.

This clonotype appeared a few times. This chain links TRBV6-5 with TRBJ2-2; D not certain. The CDR3 spans 13 residues. Trimming removed 1 base at V and 5 bases at J, with 5 bases between. Germline V CDR1 and CDR2: MNHEY, SVGAGI. The CDR3 here is CASSYFLTGELFF. CDR3 nucleotide sequence: TGTGCCAGCAGTTACTTTCTTACCGGGGAGCTGTTTTTT.

The chain uses TRBV5-4 and TRBJ1-5; 8 nucleotides align to TRBD1. Germline V gene data show CDR1 as SGHNT and CDR2 as YYREEE (reference sequence). The CDR3 extends over 16 amino acids. After removal of 0 bases from V and 3 bases from J, the junction contained 5 bases not matched to a gene. DNA of the CDR3: TGTGCCAGCAGCTTGGGGGGACAGGTCCCCAATCAGCCCCAGCATTTT. Its protein product is CASSLGGQVPNQPQHF.

This clonotype was counted ten times or more. The chain is built from TRBV3-1 and TRBJ1-2; no clear D. Deletions cut 1 base from V and 4 bases from J, with 10 bases between. The CDR3 consists of 14 residues. CDR1 is LGHDT, CDR2 YNNKEL, per germline (reference sequence). DNA for the CDR3: TGTGCCAGCAGCCAAGGGGCGGCGGGCTATGGCTACACCTTC. Protein: CASSQGAAGYGYTF.

This clonotype was detected many times. CDR3 in amino acids: CASSYRTDTEAFF. The CDR3 region has the DNA TGTGCCAGCAGTTACAGGACCGACACTGAAGCTTTCTTT. The chain employs TRBV6-6 and TRBJ1-1; D remains ambiguous. With 2 bases removed from V and 3 bases from J, the gap between germline ends came to 7 bases. The CDR3 runs to 13 residues. Germline V CDR1 and CDR2: MNHNY, SVGAGI (reference sequence).

The J gene is TRBJ2-7, the V gene TRBV18, with a possible D match to TRBD2 (7 bases). CDR1 KGHSH and CDR2 LQKENI come from the germline V gene. The CDR3 is 16 amino acids. The V end lost 6 bases, the J end lost 3 bases, and 21 bases lay between the germline ends. CDR3 nucleotides: TGTGCCAGCTCTCAAAGGGGGGGGAGATCTAACTACGAGCAGTACTTC. Translated: CASSQRGGRSNYEQYF.

This clonotype was detected only a few times. This chain uses TRBV20-1 with TRBJ2-1, with D possibly TRBD2 on 6 matching bases. Germline loops: CDR1 DFQATT, CDR2 SNEGSKA (reference sequence). The germline V and J ends were trimmed by 5 bases and 8 bases, with 28 bases remaining between them. The CDR3 has 17 amino acids. The CDR3: CSAGTLHGLASEDEQFF. CDR3 DNA sequence: TGCAGTGCTGGAACCCTCCACGGGCTAGCGAGTGAGGATGAGCAGTTCTTC.

There are many counts of this clonotype. The V gene is TRBV2, the J gene TRBJ1-2; tentatively, D is TRBD1 (5 bases). Germline values: CDR1 SNHLY, CDR2 FYNNEI. The CDR3 is 14 amino acids. The V end lost 7 bases, the J end lost 2 bases, and 14 bases lay between the germline ends. For the CDR3, the DNA is TGTGCCAGCACTCAGCGGGGGGTAAACTATGGCTACACCTTC. Amino acid sequence: CASTQRGVNYGYTF.

This clonotype was counted a few times. This chain uses TRBV7-6 with TRBJ2-7; D might be TRBD1 (5 bases). From germline, CDR1 is SGHVS and CDR2 FNYEAQ. Trimming shortened V by 1 base and J by 6 bases, and 10 bases separated the two germline ends. The CDR3 is 13 residues long. The CDR3 loop is CASSLGQGVEQYF. CDR3 in DNA: TGTGCCAGCAGCTTAGGACAAGGGGTCGAGCAGTACTTC.

Ten or more counts support this clonotype. V usage is TRBV20-1 and J usage is TRBJ2-1; D possibly corresponds to TRBD2 (5 bases). Germline V gives CDR1 DFQATT, CDR2 SNEGSKA (reference sequence). The CDR3 runs to 13 residues. V was shortened by 3 bases and J by 13 bases, with 19 bases between the two germline ends. The CDR3 DNA sequence: TGCAGTGCTAGGGCGGCATCCGGACTTTCACAGTTCTTC. Its translation: CSARAASGLSQFF.

This clonotype was counted ten times or more. This rearrangement joins TRBV28 to TRBJ1-5; 10 nucleotides match TRBD1. The CDR3 is made up of 16 amino acids. V was pared by 5 bases and J by 5 bases, with 9 bases of the junction left unmatched. Germline CDR1 is MDHEN and CDR2 is SYDVKM. CDR3 loop: CASSRTGGNGYQPQHF. As DNA, the CDR3 is TGTGCCAGCAGTAGGACAGGGGGAAATGGTTATCAGCCCCAGCATTTT.